This record looks at one T cell receptor beta chain sequence and its context. Its antigen is unknown. This record belongs to a study of T cells in localized non-small cell lung cancer. Per germline, CDR1 LNHNV and CDR2 YYDKDF (reference sequence). Between the trimmed V and J ends, which lost 1 base and 0 bases, there was a span of 9 bases. This CDR3 has 15 amino acids. Measured with immunoSEQ multiplex PCR; TCRdb has only the in-frame clones, and not every one. In the table there are some 2,000 clones, 30% to 40% of which are singletons. Study conclusions and caveats: The appearance of a median approximately 55 of the top 100 tumor clones was seen in adjacent lung. Density of T cells in blood, when higher, went with longer overall survival. T cell clonality was highest in uninvolved adjacent lung, above tumor.

This chain links TRBV15 with TRBJ1-1; D possibly corresponds to TRBD1 (6 bases). This sequence was found in a woman aged 35-75 years with stage I lung adenocarcinoma. Sequenced material: normal lung tissue next to the tumor, taken before any cancer treatment. The CDR3 here is CATSRGRGMNTEAFF. The CDR3 nucleotides are TGTGCCACCAGCAGAGGGAGGGGGATGAACACTGAAGCTTTCTTT.